The 12 T cell receptor beta chains below all came from one sample that was sequenced in a study of blood T cell repertoires in COVID-19. Sequenced by immunoSEQ multiplex PCR; TCRdb stores in-frame clones only, minus some. The profile shows around 300,000 clones, around 86% of them singletons. Input material: PBMCs or T cells enriched from blood (not recorded which). These receptors were obtained from a woman between 35 and 50 years old who had recovered from COVID-19.

This clone was found a few times. The J gene is TRBJ1-5, the V gene TRBV4-1; D call uncertain. CDR1 and CDR2 from the germline V gene are MGHRA and YSYEKL. There are 13 residues in the CDR3. Trimming cost V 5 bases and J 1 base, with 6 bases left between them. CDR3 sequence: CASSRASNQPQHF. CDR3 in DNA: TGCGCCAGCAGCAGAGCCAGCAATCAGCCCCAGCATTTT.

This CDR3 is CASSSDRGQDTQYF. CDR3 nucleotides: TGCGCCAGCAGCTCCGACAGGGGGCAGGATACGCAGTATTTT. This sequence joins TRBV5-1 and TRBJ2-3; TRBD1 matches at 10 bases. After removal of 3 bases from V and 6 bases from J, the junction contained 4 bases not matched to a gene. The CDR3 extends over 14 amino acids. CDR1 and CDR2 (germline): SGHRS, YFSETQ.

Written as DNA, the CDR3 is TGTGCCAGCAGTTTCGGCGGGGCCAACACAGATACGCAGTATTTT. This translates into CASSFGGANTDTQYF. The chain has TRBV6-5 and TRBJ2-3; possible D gene TRBD2, 6 bases. Germline CDR1 MNHEY, CDR2 SVGAGI. CDR3 length: 15 residues. V lost 4 bases to trimming and J lost 2 bases, with 13 bases between them.

This clone was observed once. The CDR3 region is CASSLRGGNTEAFF. As DNA, the CDR3 is TGTGCCAGCAGCCTTAGGGGGGGTAACACTGAAGCTTTCTTT. The V call is TRBV3-1 (or the pseudogene TRBV3-2), the J call TRBJ1-1; D perhaps matches TRBD1 (6 bases). The CDR3 is 14 amino acids. Germline V gene data show CDR1 as LGHDT and CDR2 as YNNKEL (reference sequence). Trimming pared 4 bases from V and 2 bases from J, leaving 11 bases between.

The V gene is TRBV4-1, the J gene TRBJ1-2, with TRBD1 identical over 8 bases. Losses at the gene ends were 1 base for V and 3 bases for J; bases not matched to a gene: 4. Looked up from germline, CDR1 is MGHRA and CDR2 is YSYEKL. The CDR3 runs to 15 residues. The CDR3 is CASSQGKQGDYGYTF. As DNA, the CDR3 is TGCGCCAGCAGCCAAGGGAAACAGGGGGACTATGGCTACACCTTC.

The chain uses TRBV5-6 and TRBJ2-4; the D gene is possibly TRBD2 (6 bases). The CDR3 length is 14 residues. Trimming removed 4 bases from V and 13 bases from J, with 21 bases in between. Germline V gene lookup returns CDR1 SGHDT and CDR2 YYEEEE. The CDR3 sequence: CASSGEASYPFQYF. The CDR3 DNA reads as TGTGCCAGCAGCGGGGAGGCGTCATATCCTTTCCAGTACTTC.

V and J are TRBV6-5 and TRBJ1-2; maybe TRBD1 (6 bases). The CDR3 loop spans 16 amino acids. V was pared by 4 bases and J by 3 bases, with 18 bases between. Germline CDR1 and CDR2: MNHEY and SVGAGI. CDR3 sequence: CASSSVRQGLDYGYTF. The CDR3 DNA is TGTGCCAGCAGTTCAGTGCGTCAGGGGCTCGACTATGGCTACACCTTC.

V and J are TRBV6-5 and TRBJ1-1; TRBD1 agrees at 7 bases. Per germline, CDR1 MNHEY and CDR2 SVGAGI. The CDR3 is 15 residues long. V shed 2 bases and J 0 bases; nucleotides not matched to a gene: 3. DNA of the CDR3: TGTGCCAGCAGTTACGACAGGGCCTTGAACACTGAAGCTTTCTTT. This sequence encodes CASSYDRALNTEAFF.

The table lists this clone with a count of one. The CDR3 bases are TGCGCCAGCAGCTTGCGAGGCCGGAACTACGAGCAGTACTTC. Translation: CASSLRGRNYEQYF. This sequence joins TRBV5-1 and TRBJ2-7, with D hard to call. The germline CDR1 and CDR2 sequences are SGHRS and YFSETQ. This CDR3 has 14 residues. With 1 base removed from V and 3 bases from J, the gap between germline ends came to 11 bases.

The V and J genes are TRBV30 and TRBJ1-2; D call uncertain. The V gene lost 0 bases and the J gene lost 5 bases, with 16 bases spanning the gap. CDR3 size: 15 residues. Germline assignment: CDR1 GTSNPN and CDR2 SVGIG (reference sequence). The CDR3 loop is CAWSVLVPNGYGYTF. CDR3 in DNA: TGTGCCTGGAGTGTACTAGTCCCTAACGGGTATGGCTACACCTTC. Together with reference TRBV30 and TRBJ1-2, the CDR3 gives the full variable domain: SQTIHQWPATLVQPVGSPLSLECTVEGTSNPNLYWYRQAAGRGLQLLFYSVGIGQISSEVPQNLSASRPQDRQFILSSKKLLLSDSGFYLCAWSVLVPNGYGYTFGSGTRLTVV.

This chain connects TRBV9 to TRBJ1-1, with D hard to call. Germline CDR1 and CDR2: SGDLS and YYNGEE. This CDR3 region has 13 residues. V gave up 2 bases and J gave up 2 bases, with 7 bases separating them. The DNA for the CDR3 is TGTGCCAGCAGCGTTGTCAGTAACACTGAAGCTTTCTTT. Residues: CASSVVSNTEAFF.

This sequence joins TRBV6-2 or TRBV6-3 and TRBJ2-7; 8 bases line up with TRBD1. The CDR3 totals 17 residues. The V segment lost 2 bases and the J segment 0 bases; nucleotides outside the gene matches: 9. Per germline, CDR1 MNHEY and CDR2 SVGEGT. The CDR3 nucleotides read TGTGCCAGCAGTTACACAACCGGGACAGGAGACTCCTACGAGCAGTACTTC. Protein sequence: CASSYTTGTGDSYEQYF.